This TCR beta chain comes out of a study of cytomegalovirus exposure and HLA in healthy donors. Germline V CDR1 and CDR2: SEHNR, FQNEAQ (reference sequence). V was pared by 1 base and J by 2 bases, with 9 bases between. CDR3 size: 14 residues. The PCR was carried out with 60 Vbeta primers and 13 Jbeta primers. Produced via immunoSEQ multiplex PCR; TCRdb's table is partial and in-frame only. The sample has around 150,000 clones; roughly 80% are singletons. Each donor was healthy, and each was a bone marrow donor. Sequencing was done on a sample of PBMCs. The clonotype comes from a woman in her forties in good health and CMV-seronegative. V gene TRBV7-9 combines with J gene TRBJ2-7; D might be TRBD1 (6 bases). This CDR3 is CASSLVGGTYEQYF. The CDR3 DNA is TGTGCCAGCAGCTTAGTAGGGGGTACCTACGAGCAGTACTTC. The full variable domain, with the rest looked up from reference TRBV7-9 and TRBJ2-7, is DTGVSQNPRHKITKRGQNVTFRCDPISEHNRLYWYRQTLGQGPEFLTYFQNEAQLEKSRLLSDRFSAERPKGSFSTLEIQRTEQGDSAMYLCASSLVGGTYEQYFGPGTRLTVT.